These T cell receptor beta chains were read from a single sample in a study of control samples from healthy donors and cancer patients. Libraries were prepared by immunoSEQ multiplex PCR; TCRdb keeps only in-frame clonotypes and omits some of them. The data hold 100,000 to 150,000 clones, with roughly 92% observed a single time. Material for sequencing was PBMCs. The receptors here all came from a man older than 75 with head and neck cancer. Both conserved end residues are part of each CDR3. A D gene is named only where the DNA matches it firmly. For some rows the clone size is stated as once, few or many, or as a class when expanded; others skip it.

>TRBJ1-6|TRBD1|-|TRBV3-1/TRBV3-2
TGTGCCAGCAGCCAAGTTTCCGGGACAGGGAGTTCACCCCTCCACTTT
CASSQVSGTGSSPLHF
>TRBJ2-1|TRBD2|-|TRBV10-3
TGTGCCATCAGTGATGGAGCGGGAGGTTACAATGAGCAGTTCTTC
CAISDGAGGYNEQFF
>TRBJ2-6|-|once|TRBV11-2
TGTGCCAGCAGCTTCACTGGGGCCAACGTCCTGACTTTC
CASSFTGANVLTF
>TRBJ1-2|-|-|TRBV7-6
TGTGCCAGCAGCTTAGGGCCGGGGTTTAACCATGGCTACACCTTC
CASSLGPGFNHGYTF
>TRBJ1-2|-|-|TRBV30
TGTGCCTGGAGAATTGACGGGACGGGGGACTATGGCTACACCTTC
CAWRIDGTGDYGYTF
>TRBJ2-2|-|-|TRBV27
TGTGCCAGCAGATTGGCCAGCGCGAACACCGGGGAGCTGTTTTTT
CASRLASANTGELFF
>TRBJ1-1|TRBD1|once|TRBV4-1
TGCGCCAGCAGCCAAGAGGGACAGGGGAGGGGCACTGAAGCTTTCTTT
CASSQEGQGRGTEAFF
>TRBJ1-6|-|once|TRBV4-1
TGCGCCAGCAGCCAATTATGGGACCCAGGGATACCGGATTCACCCCTCCACTTT
CASSQLWDPGIPDSPLHF
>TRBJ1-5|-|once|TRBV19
TGTACCAGTAATCCCCGTCCCCAGCAGCCCCAGCATTTT
CTSNPRPQQPQHF
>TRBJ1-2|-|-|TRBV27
TGTGCCAGCAGTTACCGAGCCTCTAACCTAGGCGGCTACACCTTC
CASSYRASNLGGYTF
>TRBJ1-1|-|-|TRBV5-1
TGCGCCAGCAGCTTGGACGGGGGAGGCACTGAAGCTTTCTTT
CASSLDGGGTEAFF
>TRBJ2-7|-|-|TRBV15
TGTGCCACCAGCAGAGATAATGCCCTCGAGCAGTACTTC
CATSRDNALEQYF
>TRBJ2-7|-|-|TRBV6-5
TGTGCCAGCAGTTACCATGAGGGTAGCCGATACGAGCAGTACTTC
CASSYHEGSRYEQYF
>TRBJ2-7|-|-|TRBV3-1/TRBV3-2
TGTGCCAGCAGCCCCCTCGCGGGCGGACGGCAGTACTTC
CASSPLAGGRQYF
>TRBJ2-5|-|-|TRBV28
TGTGCCAGCAGTGGACAGAGAAAGACCCAGTACTTC
CASSGQRKTQYF
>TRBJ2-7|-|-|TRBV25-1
TGTGCCAGCAACCCGCCCCAACATGGTAGCTCCTACGAGCAGTACTTC
CASNPPQHGSSYEQYF
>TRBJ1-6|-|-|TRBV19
TGTGCCAGTAGTATAGATTGGCCGCCGAGCTCCTATAATTCACCCCTCCACTTT
CASSIDWPPSSYNSPLHF
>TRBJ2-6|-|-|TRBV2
TGTGCCAGCAGCGACAGCTCTGGGGCCAACGTCCTGACTTTC
CASSDSSGANVLTF
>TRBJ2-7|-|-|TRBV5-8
TGTGCCAGCAGCTTTCGAGTGAAGTCCTACGAGCAGTACTTC
CASSFRVKSYEQYF
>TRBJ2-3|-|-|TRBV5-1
TGCGCCAGCAGCCCGCCAAATCTAGGGGATACGCAGTGTTTT
CASSPPNLGDTQCF
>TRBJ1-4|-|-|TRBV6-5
TGTGCCAGCAGTCCGGGGGGAACTAATGAAAAACTGTTTTTT
CASSPGGTNEKLFF
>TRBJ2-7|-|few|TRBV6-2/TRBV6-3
TGTGCCAGCAGTTACTCGTTTAGCACCGCCTACGAGCAGTACTTC
CASSYSFSTAYEQYF
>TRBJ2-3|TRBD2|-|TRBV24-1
TGTGCCACCAGTGGGAGCGGGAGGGATGCAGATACGCAGTATTTT
CATSGSGRDADTQYF
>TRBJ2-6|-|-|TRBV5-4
TGTGCCAGCAGCTCCACAGTTCGGGGGGCCAACGTCCTGACTTTC
CASSSTVRGANVLTF
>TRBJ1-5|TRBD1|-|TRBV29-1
TGCAGCGTCGCTATTACAGGGGGCACTCAGCCCCAGCATTTT
CSVAITGGTQPQHF
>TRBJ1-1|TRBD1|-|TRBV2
TGTGCCAGCAGCATACAGGGGGCGCCCACTGAAGCTTTCTTT
CASSIQGAPTEAFF
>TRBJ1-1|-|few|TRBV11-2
TGTGCCAGCAGCTTTTCAGGGCCCACTGAAGCTTTCTTT
CASSFSGPTEAFF
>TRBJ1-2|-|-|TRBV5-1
TGCGCCAGCAGCTTGGGACCCAGTCGCTATGGCTACACCTTC
CASSLGPSRYGYTF
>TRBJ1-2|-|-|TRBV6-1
TGTGCCAGCAGTGAAATTAAAGGGCTCTACACCTTC
CASSEIKGLYTF
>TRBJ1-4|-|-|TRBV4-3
TGCGCCAGCAGCTACGGTGGGGGGGCTAATGAAAAACTGTTTTTT
CASSYGGGANEKLFF
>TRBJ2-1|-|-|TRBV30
TGTGCCTACGGCTTGAACTCCTACAATGAGCAGTTCTTC
CAYGLNSYNEQFF
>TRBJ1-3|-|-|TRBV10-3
TGTGCCACCAAGCCGTTAGACACCCGCTCTGGAAACACCATATATTTT
CATKPLDTRSGNTIYF
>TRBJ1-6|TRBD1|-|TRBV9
TGTGCCAGCAGCCTGGATGGACAGGGGGGGGAACCCCTCCACTTT
CASSLDGQGGEPLHF
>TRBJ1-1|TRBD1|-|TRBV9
TGTGCCAGCAGCCCCCAAGCCGGGACAGGGGCGCAGGACACTGAAGCTTTCTTT
CASSPQAGTGAQDTEAFF
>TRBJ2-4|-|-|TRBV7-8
TGTGCCAGCAGCTTCTCCGGGAACATTCAGTACTTC
CASSFSGNIQYF
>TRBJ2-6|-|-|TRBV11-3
TGTGCCAGCAGCCAGGGGTTCTCTGGGGCCAACGTCCTGACTTTC
CASSQGFSGANVLTF
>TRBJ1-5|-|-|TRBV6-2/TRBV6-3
TGTGCCAGCAGTTACGCGGACGGCCGCCACCAGCATTTT
CASSYADGRHQHF
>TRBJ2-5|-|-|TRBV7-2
TGTGCCAGCAGCTTAAAAGAGACCCAGTACTTC
CASSLKETQYF
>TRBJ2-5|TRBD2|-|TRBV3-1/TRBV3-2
TGTGCCAGCAGCCGGACTAGCGGGGACCAAGAGACCCAGTACTTC
CASSRTSGDQETQYF
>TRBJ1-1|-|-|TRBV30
TGTGCCTGGAGTCAGGACGCTAACACTGAAGCTTTCTTT
CAWSQDANTEAFF
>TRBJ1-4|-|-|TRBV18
TGTGCCAGCTCAGCAAACAGGGCCCAAACTAATGAAAAACTGTTTTTT
CASSANRAQTNEKLFF
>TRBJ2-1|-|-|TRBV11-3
TGTGCCAGCAGCTTAGTCGGCCCCCACAATGAGCAGTTCTTC
CASSLVGPHNEQFF
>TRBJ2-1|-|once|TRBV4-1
TGCGCCAGCAGCCAAGCAGTGTTAGGTGAGCAGTTCTTC
CASSQAVLGEQFF